This T cell receptor beta chain was documented in a study of technical replicates of blood from several donors. V lost 4 bases, J lost 0 bases, and 10 bases lay in between. Germline V lookup: CDR1 SEHNR, CDR2 FQNEAQ (reference sequence). The CDR3 spans 15 residues. Measured with immunoSEQ multiplex PCR; TCRdb has only the in-frame clones, and not every one. This sample carries roughly 80,000 clones, around 96% of them seen once, and the ten largest clones take 0.3% to 0.45%. This sequence joins TRBV7-9 and TRBJ1-3; D may be TRBD1 (5 bases). The TCR comes from a human donor in good health. Material for sequencing was T cells isolated from PBMCs. The CDR3 DNA follows: TGTGCCAGCAGCTCGGGACTAGGCTCTGGAAACACCATATATTTT. Its protein is CASSSGLGSGNTIYF.